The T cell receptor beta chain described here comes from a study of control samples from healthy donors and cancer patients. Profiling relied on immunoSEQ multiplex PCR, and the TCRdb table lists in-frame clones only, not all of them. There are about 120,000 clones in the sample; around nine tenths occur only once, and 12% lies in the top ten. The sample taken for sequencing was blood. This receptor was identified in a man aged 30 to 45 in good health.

CDR3 sequence reads: CASSANSDTQYF. CDR3 DNA sequence: TGTGCCAGCAGTGCCAACTCAGATACGCAGTATTTT. The rearrangement uses TRBV2 and TRBJ2-3; no clear D. The germline V gene has CDR1 SNHLY and CDR2 FYNNEI. The CDR3 is 12 residues long. With 4 bases removed from V and 4 bases from J, the gap between germline ends came to 6 bases.